Following are 27 T cell receptor beta chains from one sample sequenced in a study of blood T cell repertoires in COVID-19. The assay was immunoSEQ multiplex PCR, and TCRdb's table has in-frame clones only and misses some. The sample yields 250,000 to 350,000 clones, roughly 84% seen once. Sequenced input: peripheral blood. The receptors come from a human donor with COVID-19, enrolled during active disease. The donor label of this sample is uncertain.

This clone was observed once. The genes are TRBV5-1 and TRBJ2-1, with TRBD2 matching over 7 bases. There are 16 residues in the CDR3. Looked up from germline, CDR1 is SGHRS and CDR2 is YFSETQ. J lost 9 bases, V lost 4 bases, and 16 bases had no gene match. The CDR3 DNA reads as TGCGCCAGCAGCGGAACGACTAGCTCCTCCCCGGGTGAGCAGTTCTTC. Its protein product is CASSGTTSSSPGEQFF.

This chain links TRBV3-1 (or the pseudogene TRBV3-2) with TRBJ1-6; D remains unclear. The ends were cut back, 8 bases at V and 11 bases at J, with 13 bases in the middle. Germline V CDR1 and CDR2: LGHDT, YNNKEL (reference sequence). This CDR3 is 12 amino acids long. The chain's CDR3 is CASAGNRAPLHF. As DNA, the CDR3 is TGTGCCAGCGCCGGGAATAGGGCACCCCTCCACTTT.

The gene calls are TRBV28 and TRBJ2-7; 8 bases agree with TRBD1. Germline CDR1 and CDR2: MDHEN and SYDVKM. The CDR3 has 12 residues. V gave up 5 bases and J gave up 9 bases; unmatched junction bases: 6. CDR3 bases: TGTGCCAGCAGTCACGACAGGGGAGGGCAGTACTTC. Translated: CASSHDRGGQYF.

This clone was counted only a few times. This sequence joins TRBV2 and TRBJ2-1; 11 nucleotides align to TRBD2. With 5 bases clipped from V and 5 bases from J, the junction kept 5 bases outside the gene matches. Germline-derived CDR1 and CDR2 are SNHLY and FYNNEI. The CDR3 loop spans 15 amino acids. CDR3 region: CASSPTSGMDNEQFF. The DNA of the CDR3 is TGTGCCAGCAGTCCGACTAGCGGGATGGACAATGAGCAGTTCTTC.

The J gene is TRBJ2-7, the V gene TRBV2, with 8 positions matching TRBD1. This CDR3 has 13 residues. Germline lookup yields CDR1 SNHLY and CDR2 FYNNEI. Trimming at V came to 6 bases and at J to 1 base, leaving 2 bases not matched to a gene. CDR3: CASSRQGSYEQYF. CDR3 nucleotides: TGTGCCAGCAGCAGACAGGGGTCCTACGAGCAGTACTTC.

The chain carries TRBV9 and TRBJ1-4, with a tentative D call TRBD1 (5 bases). This CDR3 region has 15 residues. The V gene lost 0 bases and the J gene lost 4 bases, with 10 bases spanning the gap. In germline, CDR1 is SGDLS, CDR2 YYNGEE. CDR3 DNA: TGTGCCAGCAGCGTAGGGTCAGGGAATAATGAAAAACTGTTTTTT. Translated, it gives CASSVGSGNNEKLFF.

The chain combines TRBV27 with TRBJ2-1; possible D gene TRBD1, 6 bases. Germline CDR1 MNHEY, CDR2 SMNVEV (reference sequence). CDR3 length: 14 residues. V lost 9 bases and J lost 3, with 15 bases in between. The DNA of the CDR3 is TGTGCCAGTACAGGGCCTTTACACTACAATGAGCAGTTCTTC. Protein sequence: CASTGPLHYNEQFF.

J is TRBJ2-7 and V is TRBV28; D possibly corresponds to TRBD1 (6 bases). V was shortened by 6 bases and J by 7 bases, with 19 bases between the two germline ends. CDR1 MDHEN and CDR2 SYDVKM come from the germline V gene. The CDR3 totals 14 residues. As DNA, the CDR3 is TGTGCCAGCAGGGCCGGGACACCTACGGGGGAGCAGTACTTC. Protein product: CASRAGTPTGEQYF.

The DNA of the CDR3 is TGTGCCAGCAGCACCGGGACAGGGTTTAATTCACCCCTCCACTTT. Its protein is CASSTGTGFNSPLHF. This chain connects TRBV28 to TRBJ1-6, with 9 bases matching TRBD1. J gave up 6 bases and V 6 bases, and 6 bases lay outside the gene matches. The CDR3 is made up of 15 amino acids. Germline V CDR1 and CDR2: MDHEN, SYDVKM.

This chain connects TRBV28 to TRBJ1-2; D may be TRBD1 (6 bases). V was clipped by 4 bases and J by 0 bases, with 9 bases between them. Per germline, CDR1 MDHEN and CDR2 SYDVKM. This CDR3 has 14 amino acids. The chain's CDR3 is CASSSQGPNYGYTF. CDR3 nucleotides: TGTGCCAGCAGTTCCCAGGGGCCTAACTATGGCTACACCTTC.

The gene calls are TRBV19 and TRBJ2-7; 10 bases are shared with TRBD2. With 4 bases clipped from V and 4 bases from J, the junction kept 10 bases outside the gene matches. The CDR3 length is 16 residues. Germline CDR1 reads LNHDA; CDR2 reads SQIVND (reference sequence). DNA for the CDR3: TGTGCCAGTAGTACGACATCTAGCGGGAGCGGTTACGAGCAGTACTTC. Its protein is CASSTTSSGSGYEQYF.

The chain has TRBV19 and TRBJ1-5; TRBD1 agrees at 7 bases. The V gene end was trimmed by 6 bases and the J gene end by 4 bases; junction bases not matched to a gene: 9. Germline V CDR1 and CDR2: LNHDA, SQIVND (reference sequence). The CDR3 spans 15 residues. CDR3 region: CASRPGTDHNQPQHF. The CDR3 bases are TGTGCCAGTAGGCCCGGGACAGACCATAATCAGCCCCAGCATTTT.

CDR3 region: CSVEVGGGRTEAFF. The CDR3 DNA sequence: TGCAGCGTTGAAGTTGGGGGGGGCCGCACTGAAGCTTTCTTT. The chain uses TRBV29-1 and TRBJ1-1; TRBD1 is a possible D gene (6 bases). Trimming took 1 base from V and 4 from J, leaving 13 bases between them. This CDR3 contains 14 residues. Germline CDR1 SQVTM, CDR2 ANQGSEA.

The V gene is TRBV7-2, the J gene TRBJ2-5; 7 positions agree with TRBD2. This CDR3 contains 14 residues. The V gene's germline CDR1 is SGHTA and CDR2 FQGNSA. Germline trimming cut 1 base from V and 4 bases from J; bases unmatched to any gene: 3. CDR3 protein: CASSLGSGLETQYF. The DNA for the CDR3 is TGTGCCAGCAGCTTAGGTAGCGGGCTAGAGACCCAGTACTTC.

This clone was counted only a few times. The chain is built from TRBV7-6 and TRBJ2-6; a weak D match, TRBD1 (5 bases). Germline V gene lookup returns CDR1 SGHVS and CDR2 FNYEAQ. The CDR3 is 17 residues long. The V end lost 1 base, the J end lost 1 base, and 11 bases lay between the germline ends. In DNA, the CDR3 is TGTGCCAGCAGCTTAGGAGCCAGGGCATCTGGGGCCAACGTCCTGACTTTC. It specifies CASSLGARASGANVLTF. Full variable domain (remainder filled in from reference TRBV7-6 and TRBJ2-6): GAGVSQSPRYKVTKRGQDVALRCDPISGHVSLYWYRQALGQGPEFLTYFNYEAQQDKSGLPNDRFSAERPEGSISTLTIQRTEQRDSAMYRCASSLGARASGANVLTFGAGSRLTVL.

V is TRBV24-1 and J is TRBJ2-1; 13 nucleotides line up with TRBD2. The CDR3 consists of 16 residues. Trimming cost V 4 bases and J 9 bases; bases outside gene matches: 8. CDR1 KGHDR and CDR2 SFDVKD come from the germline V gene. The CDR3 loop is CATSDRGLAGEVEQFF. CDR3 DNA: TGTGCCACCAGTGACCGTGGACTAGCGGGAGAGGTTGAGCAGTTCTTC.

CDR3 sequence (DNA): TGTGCCAGTAGTCCTACGCTGGGACAGGCGGTCGGCGGGGAGCTGTTTTTT. Translating it yields CASSPTLGQAVGGELFF. The chain uses TRBV19 and TRBJ2-2; 8 bases agree with TRBD1. CDR1 is LNHDA, CDR2 SQIVND, per germline (reference sequence). V shed 5 bases and J 7 bases; nucleotides not matched to a gene: 15. The length of the CDR3 is 17 residues.

The rearrangement links TRBV6-4 to TRBJ2-2; TRBD2 aligns across 14 bases. Germline loops: CDR1 MRHNA, CDR2 SNTAGT. The CDR3 is made up of 17 amino acids. The V and J ends lost 4 bases and 7 bases, in that order; junction bases with no gene match: 8. The chain's CDR3 is CASSALGLAGDGGELFF. The CDR3, as DNA: TGTGCCAGCAGTGCCCTGGGACTAGCGGGAGACGGCGGGGAGCTGTTTTTT.

The chain uses TRBV7-3 and TRBJ2-5; D is perhaps TRBD1 (5 bases). V lost 1 base and J lost 3, with 12 bases in between. Germline V CDR1 and CDR2: SGHTA, FQGTGA. The CDR3 totals 15 residues. The CDR3 DNA follows: TGTGCCAGCAGCTTAAATGGGGCAATTGAAGAGACCCAGTACTTC. Its translation is CASSLNGAIEETQYF. The full variable domain, completed using reference TRBV7-3 and TRBJ2-5, is GAGVSQTPSNKVTEKGKYVELRCDPISGHTALYWYRQSLGQGPEFLIYFQGTGAADDSGLPNDRFFAVRPEGSVSTLKIQRTERGDSAVYLCASSLNGAIEETQYFGPGTRLLVL.

The V gene is TRBV5-5, the J gene TRBJ1-6; 7 bases match TRBD1. Germline assignment: CDR1 SGHKS and CDR2 YYEKEE (reference sequence). This CDR3 spans 15 amino acids. Losses at the gene ends were 2 bases for V and 15 bases for J; bases not matched to a gene: 14. This CDR3 is CASSLSTLDRRRLHF. CDR3 in DNA: TGTGCCAGCAGCTTAAGCACCCTGGACAGGAGGCGCCTCCACTTT.

The chain has TRBV30 and TRBJ1-1; tentatively, D is TRBD1 (5 bases). Looked up from germline, CDR1 is GTSNPN and CDR2 is SVGIG (reference sequence). Trimming took off 4 bases at V and 1 base at J, with 10 bases between the two ends. The CDR3 extends over 13 amino acids. CDR3 coding DNA: TGTGCCTGGAAAGACAGTTCGAACACTGAAGCTTTCTTT. It specifies CAWKDSSNTEAFF.

The V call is TRBV19, the J call TRBJ1-1; D is undetermined. The germline V gene has CDR1 LNHDA and CDR2 SQIVND (reference sequence). This CDR3 contains 12 residues. V was trimmed by 5 bases and J by 5 bases, leaving 9 bases between them. CDR3 sequence (DNA): TGTGCCAGTAGTGGTCCGAGGACTGAAGCTTTCTTT. Translating gives CASSGPRTEAFF.

The chain carries TRBV5-1 and TRBJ1-1, with D perhaps matching TRBD1 (5 bases). CDR3 size: 14 residues. Germline CDR1 SGHRS, CDR2 YFSETQ. V dropped 4 bases and J dropped 1 base, with 11 bases sitting between them. The CDR3 DNA sequence: TGCGCCAGCAGCCCCCGGGGGACGAACACTGAAGCTTTCTTT. Translated, it gives CASSPRGTNTEAFF.

The chain carries TRBV27 and TRBJ2-7; 7 bases line up with TRBD1. CDR3 length equals 13 residues. J was trimmed by 5 bases and V by 8 bases; bases with no gene match: 9. CDR1 MNHEY and CDR2 SMNVEV come from the germline V gene (reference sequence). In nucleotides, the CDR3 is TGTGCCAGCTTTAGACAGGGCTACGACGAGCAGTACTTC. Protein: CASFRQGYDEQYF.

This clone was seen a handful of times. This chain links TRBV28 with TRBJ1-2; TRBD1 is a possible D gene (6 bases). V gave up 5 bases and J gave up 4 bases, with 17 bases separating them. CDR3 length equals 15 residues. CDR1 is MDHEN, CDR2 SYDVKM, per germline. The CDR3 spells CASSRQQGRTYGYTF. CDR3 DNA sequence: TGTGCCAGCAGTCGCCAACAGGGAAGAACCTATGGCTACACCTTC.

This clone was picked up a small number of times. The chain recombines TRBV11-3 with TRBJ2-2, with TRBD2 as a possible D gene (5 bases). The V gene's germline CDR1 is SGHNT and CDR2 YENEEA. The V end was cut by 4 bases, the J end by 6 bases, with 9 bases between. The CDR3 spans 13 residues. CDR3 loop: CASSSRDPGELFF. The CDR3 DNA sequence: TGTGCCAGCAGCTCTCGGGATCCCGGGGAGCTGTTTTTT.

The chain couples TRBV5-5 to TRBJ1-4, with a weak D call TRBD1 (6 bases). V was pared by 2 bases and J by 7 bases, with 12 bases between. The CDR3 extends over 14 amino acids. Germline V CDR1 and CDR2: SGHKS, YYEKEE (reference sequence). The CDR3 sequence is CASSFDRSSEKLFF. In DNA, the CDR3 is TGTGCCAGCAGCTTTGACAGGTCGAGTGAAAAACTGTTTTTT. The variable domain in full, with the rest retrieved from reference TRBV5-5 and TRBJ1-4, is DAGVTQSPTHLIKTRGQQVTLRCSPISGHKSVSWYQQVLGQGPQFIFQYYEKEERGRGNFPDRFSARQFPNYSSELNVNALLLGDSALYLCASSFDRSSEKLFFGSGTQLSVL.